This T cell receptor beta chain was identified during a study of Tregs in tolerant kidney transplant recipients. Findings and limits, study-wide: Donor-specific Treg expansion exceeded global Treg expansion in tolerant patients, suggesting antigen drive. Expanding Tregs on activated donor B cells appeared to best identify donor-specific TCRbeta clones.

CDR3 size: 13 residues. Germline CDR1 reads GTSNPN; CDR2 reads SVGIG (reference sequence). Trimming stripped 0 bases from V and 5 bases from J, with 7 bases between. Measured by frequency, this clone is medium-sized. Its antigen is not identified. With the read ending 3 residues before the CDR3 end, the germline J gene is used to fill in that end. Mixed chimerism was transient after nonmyeloablative marrow transplants from related graft donors. Unstimulated regulatory T cells (CD4+CD25+CD127-), CD4+CD25- non-regulatory cells, CD4 and CD8 cells were FACS-sorted from thawed PBMCs. TCRdb's table, derived via immunoSEQ multiplex PCR, lists solely in-frame clones and lacks some. This sample contains thousands of clones.

The source of this sequence is a human patient who received a combined kidney and bone marrow transplant. A subset of T cells may come from the graft donor. The gene calls are TRBV30 and TRBJ1-4; D is uncertain. The sequences come from CD4+ T cells from blood (PBMCs), collected 6 months after the transplant. The DNA read from the CDR3 is TGTGCCTGGAGTGTACGAGCCAATGAAAAA. As protein: CAWSVRANEK. The entire CDR3 sequence reads CAWSVRANEKLFF.